This TCR beta chain was observed in a study of CD4 T cells in relation to SARS-CoV-2 and coronaviruses. The overall study: The negative reference was HIV-1 Nef peptide pool or peptide-free culture. Study-wide findings and caveats: Roughly 69% of donors had memory CD4+ clonotypes crossrecognizing SARS-CoV-2 and common cold coronavirus spike.

CD4+ T cells from unexposed donors were obtained before the COVID-19 pandemic (2011-2018). The cells were cultured for about ten days before CD4+ T cells were isolated. Trimming removed 6 bases at V and 4 bases at J, with 6 bases between. This CDR3 has 11 residues. The V gene's germline CDR1 is SEHNR and CDR2 FQNEAQ (reference sequence). Method: immunoSEQ multiplex PCR; TCRdb's copy keeps in-frame clones and lacks some. The sample has some 21,000 clones, 77% seen once; the top ten hold more than 20%. Note on this clone: Its specificity is unknown.

The V and J genes are TRBV7-9 and TRBJ2-5, with D possibly matching TRBD2 (5 bases). Sequencing was done on a sample of CD4+ T cells from PBMCs, cultured in vitro. The TCR sequence derives from a human donor in good health. The CDR3 is CASRSGETQYF. The CDR3 nucleotides are TGTGCCAGCAGGAGCGGAGAGACCCAGTACTTC.